This T cell receptor beta chain derives from a study of T cell changes during pregnancy in multiple sclerosis. Here immunoSEQ multiplex PCR was the method, and the copy in TCRdb shows in-frame clones only, minus some. The sample lists 70,000 to 85,000 clones; 92% were seen once. The CDR3 contains 18 residues. Germline V gene data show CDR1 as SGDLS and CDR2 as YYNGEE. V was pared by 5 bases and J by 5 bases, with 17 bases of the junction left unmatched. Sequencing used peripheral blood, obtained before pregnancy. The sequence derives from a female donor with multiple sclerosis, enrolled in a pregnancy study. This sequence joins TRBV9 and TRBJ2-7; 12 bases fit TRBD2. Here the CDR3 DNA reads TGTGCCAGCAGTGAAGGACTAGCGGGGTTCGGAGGTCCCAACGAGCAGTACTTC. Protein sequence: CASSEGLAGFGGPNEQYF.